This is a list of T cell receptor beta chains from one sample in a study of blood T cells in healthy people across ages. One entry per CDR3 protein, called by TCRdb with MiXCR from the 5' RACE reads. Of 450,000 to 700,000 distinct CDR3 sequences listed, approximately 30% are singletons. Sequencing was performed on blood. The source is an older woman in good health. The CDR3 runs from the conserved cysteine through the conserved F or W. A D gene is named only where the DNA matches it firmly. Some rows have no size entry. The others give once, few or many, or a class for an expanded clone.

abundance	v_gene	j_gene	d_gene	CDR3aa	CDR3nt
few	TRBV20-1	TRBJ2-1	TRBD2	CSARGLAGDSSYNEQFF	TGCAGTGCTAGGGGACTAGCGGGAGATAGCTCCTACAATGAGCAGTTCTTC
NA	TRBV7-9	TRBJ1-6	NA	CASSQISGEVSSPLHF	TGTGCCAGCAGCCAGATATCCGGGGAGGTTTCTTCACCCCTCCACTTT
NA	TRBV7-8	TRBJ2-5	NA	CASSFQLTQYF	TGTGCCAGCAGCTTTCAACTGACCCAGTACTTC
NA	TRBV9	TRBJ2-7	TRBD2	CASSRDPTGGYEQYF	TGTGCCAGCAGCCGAGACCCGACGGGGGGATACGAGCAGTACTTC
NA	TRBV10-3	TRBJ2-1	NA	CAISVDPDNEQFF	TGTGCCATCAGTGTGGACCCAGACAATGAGCAGTTCTTC
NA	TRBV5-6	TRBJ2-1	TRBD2	CASSVGGNRHNEQFF	TGTGCCAGCAGCGTGGGAGGGAACCGCCACAATGAGCAGTTCTTC
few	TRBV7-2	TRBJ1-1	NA	CASSARLWSEAFF	TGTGCCAGCAGCGCGCGGCTCTGGAGTGAAGCTTTCTTT
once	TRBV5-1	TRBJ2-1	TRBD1	CASSLGGTGNNEQFF	TGCGCCAGCAGCTTAGGTGGGACAGGTAACAATGAGCAGTTCTTC
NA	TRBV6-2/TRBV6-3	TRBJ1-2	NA	CASSPGQKNYGYTF	TGTGCCAGCAGTCCCGGACAGAAGAACTATGGCTACACCTTC
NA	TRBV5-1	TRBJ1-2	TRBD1	CASSPDGTALYGYTF	TGCGCCAGCAGCCCGGATGGGACAGCTTTGTATGGCTACACCTTC
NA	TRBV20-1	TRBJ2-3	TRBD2	CSARGRRLASDTQYF	TGCAGTGCTAGAGGTCGGAGACTAGCGTCAGATACGCAGTATTTT
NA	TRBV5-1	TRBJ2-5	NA	CASSTGRSLGETQYF	TGCGCCAGCAGTACTGGCCGATCCTTGGGAGAGACCCAGTACTTC
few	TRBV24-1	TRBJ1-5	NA	CATSDLGSSDQPQHF	TGTGCCACCAGTGATTTAGGATCCTCGGATCAGCCCCAGCATTTT
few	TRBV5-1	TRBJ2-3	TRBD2	CASGGSGGRSITDTQYF	TGCGCCAGCGGGGGTAGCGGGGGCCGATCAATCACAGATACGCAGTATTTT
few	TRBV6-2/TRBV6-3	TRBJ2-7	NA	CASSDGHPYEQYF	TGTGCCAGCAGTGACGGACACCCCTACGAGCAGTACTTC
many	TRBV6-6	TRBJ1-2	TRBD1	CASSYGTGNYGYTF	TGTGCCAGCAGTTACGGGACAGGGAACTATGGCTACACCTTC
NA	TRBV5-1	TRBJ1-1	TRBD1	CASKVGGDVNTEAFF	TGCGCCAGTAAGGTAGGGGGCGACGTGAACACTGAAGCTTTCTTT
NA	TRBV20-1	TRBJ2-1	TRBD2	CSARKGLGGNEQFF	TGCAGTGCTAGGAAGGGACTAGGTGGAAATGAGCAGTTCTTC
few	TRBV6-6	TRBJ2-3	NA	CASSYAGRTDTQYF	TGTGCCAGCAGTTACGCAGGGCGCACAGATACGCAGTATTTT
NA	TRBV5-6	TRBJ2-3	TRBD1	CASRRDRDLMWDAQYF	TGTGCCAGCAGACGGGACAGGGATCTAATGTGGGATGCGCAGTATTTT
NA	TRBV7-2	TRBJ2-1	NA	CASSLASFGVNEQFF	TGTGCCAGCAGCCTCGCGTCTTTTGGGGTGAATGAGCAGTTCTTC
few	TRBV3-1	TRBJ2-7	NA	CASSRGQNEQYF	TGTGCCAGCAGCCGAGGACAGAACGAGCAGTACTTC
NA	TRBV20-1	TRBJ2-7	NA	CSARVYYGEQYF	TGCAGTGCTAGAGTCTACTACGGGGAGCAGTACTTC
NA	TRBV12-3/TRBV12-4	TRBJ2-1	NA	CASSFSGVRSSYNEQFF	TGTGCCAGCAGTTTTTCCGGGGTCCGTAGCTCCTACAATGAGCAGTTCTTC
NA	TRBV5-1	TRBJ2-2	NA	CASSLEAVNTGELFF	TGCGCCAGCAGCTTGGAAGCAGTAAACACCGGGGAGCTGTTTTTT
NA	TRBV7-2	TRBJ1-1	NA	CASSFSRIGRYNTEAFF	TGTGCCAGCAGCTTCTCAAGAATTGGTCGCTATAACACTGAAGCTTTCTTT
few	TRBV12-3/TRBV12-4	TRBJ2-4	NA	CASSLGGRGYIQYF	TGTGCCAGCAGCCTCGGGGGCCGGGGGTACATTCAGTACTTC
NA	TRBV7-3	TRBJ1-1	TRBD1	CASSLARDRLGNTEAFF	TGTGCCAGCAGCTTAGCCCGGGACAGGCTTGGCAACACTGAAGCTTTCTTT
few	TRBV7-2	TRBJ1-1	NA	CASSLVRAEAFF	TGTGCCAGCAGCTTAGTTAGGGCTGAAGCTTTCTTT
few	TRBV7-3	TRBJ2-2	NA	CASSSFLSGELFF	TGTGCCAGCAGCTCCTTTTTGTCCGGGGAGCTGTTTTTT
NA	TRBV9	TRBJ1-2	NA	CASSARTGDPGYTF	TGTGCCAGCAGCGCTCGAACAGGAGATCCTGGCTACACCTTC
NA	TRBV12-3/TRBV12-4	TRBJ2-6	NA	CASSLMGTGANVLTF	TGTGCCAGCAGTTTGATGGGTACTGGGGCCAACGTCCTGACTTTC
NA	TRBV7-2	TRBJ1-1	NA	CASSLGGGSEAFF	TGTGCCAGCAGCTTAGGTGGGGGCAGTGAAGCTTTCTTT
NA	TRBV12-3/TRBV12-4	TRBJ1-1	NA	CASGLEPTMNTEAFF	TGTGCCAGCGGACTCGAGCCCACAATGAACACTGAAGCTTTCTTT
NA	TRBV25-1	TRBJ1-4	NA	CAGSDYRVREKLFF	TGTGCCGGCAGTGATTACAGGGTTCGAGAAAAACTGTTTTTT
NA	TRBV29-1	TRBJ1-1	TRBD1	CSVRGQGGSNTEAFF	TGCAGCGTTCGAGGACAGGGCGGCTCGAACACTGAAGCTTTCTTT
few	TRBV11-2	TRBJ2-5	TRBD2	CASSSEGTSGGRTQETQYF	TGTGCCAGCAGCTCCGAAGGGACTAGCGGGGGGCGGACACAAGAGACCCAGTACTTC
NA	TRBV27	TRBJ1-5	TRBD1	CASSYRQGNQPQHF	TGTGCCAGCAGTTACAGACAGGGGAATCAGCCCCAGCATTTT
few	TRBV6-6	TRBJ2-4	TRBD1	CASSGDSLLAKNIQYF	TGTGCCAGCAGTGGGGACAGTTTACTAGCCAAAAACATTCAGTACTTC
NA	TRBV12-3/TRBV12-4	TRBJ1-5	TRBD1	CASRKTGNQPQHF	TGTGCCAGCAGAAAGACAGGGAATCAGCCCCAGCATTTT
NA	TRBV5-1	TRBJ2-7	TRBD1	CASSLAGTGNGEQYF	TGCGCCAGCAGCTTGGCCGGGACAGGGAACGGCGAGCAGTACTTC
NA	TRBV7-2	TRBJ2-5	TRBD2	CASSPQVVAGGLQAETQYF	TGTGCCAGCAGCCCACAGGTGGTAGCGGGGGGCCTCCAAGCGGAGACCCAGTACTTC
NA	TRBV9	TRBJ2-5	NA	CASSVGGTRQETQYF	TGTGCCAGCAGCGTAGGGGGCACGAGGCAAGAGACCCAGTACTTC
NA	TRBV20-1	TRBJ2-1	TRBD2	CSVSSGGSSYNEQLF	TGCAGTGTAAGTAGCGGGGGCAGCTCCTACAATGAGCAGCTCTTC
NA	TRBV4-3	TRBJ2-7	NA	CASSQVLGPSYEQYF	TGCGCCAGCAGCCAGGTGCTAGGCCCATCCTACGAGCAGTACTTC
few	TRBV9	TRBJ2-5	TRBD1	CASSVGSRRTGLVETQYF	TGTGCCAGCAGCGTAGGGTCCCGCAGGACAGGGCTGGTAGAGACCCAGTACTTC
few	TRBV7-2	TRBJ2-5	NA	CASSLGTGRGKTQHF	TGTGCCAGCAGCTTAGGGACAGGGAGGGGGAAGACCCAGCACTTC